This TCR beta chain derives from a study of blood T cell repertoires in COVID-19. Study overall: Acute-phase and convalescent COVID-19 samples originated in the United States, Italy and Spain. PBMCs, B-cell-depleted T cells, or T cells provided the cDNA or gDNA that made up the material.

Authors' data handling: Reference gene primer amplification in the assay estimated nucleated cell counts. Sequencing was performed with immunoSEQ multiplex PCR; in TCRdb, only in-frame clones are kept and a portion is missing. That table furnishes V, J and clone size, whereas the DNA furnished D and trimming. The sample has some 100,000 clones; 70% to 90% are singletons. This receptor was identified in a woman aged 70 to 79 with acute or convalescent COVID-19. Sequencing was performed on peripheral blood.

The CDR3 sequence: CASSRTGGAGVEQYF. In DNA, the CDR3 is TGTGCCAGCAGTCGAACAGGGGGTGCTGGGGTCGAGCAGTACTTC. The J gene is TRBJ2-7, the V gene TRBV9, with 8 bases identical to TRBD1. With V trimmed by 5 bases and J by 6 bases, 13 bases remained unmatched. CDR1 is SGDLS, CDR2 YYNGEE, per germline. This CDR3 region has 15 residues.